A single sample gave rise to the 7 T cell receptor beta chains below, sequenced in a study of OX40 agonist ivuxolimab in advanced cancers. The library was prepared using the immunoSEQ multiplex PCR assay. TCRdb carries this immuneACCESS record with in-frame sequences only. Its versions omit some clonotypes, under half of them owing to an unresolved V gene in the studies checked, with the rest unexplained. This sample lists tens of thousands of clones; 80% to 90% were detected once. The ten top clones hold roughly 9.9% of the sample. Here the sequenced sample was CD4+ or CD8+ T cells sorted from blood, taken in a trial of the OX40 agonist ivuxolimab. The source of these receptors is an adult with an advanced solid tumor such as melanoma, head and neck, liver or kidney cancer.

This chain joins TRBV11-1 and TRBJ1-1, with 8 bases identical to TRBD1. Trimming at V came to 5 bases and at J to 11 bases, leaving 22 bases not matched to a gene. Germline loops: CDR1 SGHAT, CDR2 FQDESV (reference sequence). The CDR3 has 17 residues. DNA for the CDR3: TGTGCCAGCAGCGGCCGACAGGGGATTGAATATGCAACTCGGGCTTTCTTT. This translates into CASSGRQGIEYATRAFF. Combining the CDR3 with reference TRBV11-1 and TRBJ1-1 gives the whole variable domain EAEVAQSPRYKITEKSQAVAFWCDPISGHATLYWYRQILGQGPELLVQFQDESVVDDSQLPKDRFSAERLKGVDSTLKIQPAELGDSAMYLCASSGRQGIEYATRAFFGQGTRLTVV.

The J gene is TRBJ2-1, the V gene TRBV28; D not resolved. V was trimmed by 2 bases and J by 2 bases, leaving 7 bases between them. Looked up from germline, CDR1 is MDHEN and CDR2 is SYDVKM. The CDR3 length is 14 residues. Here the CDR3 DNA reads TGTGCCAGCAGTTTAATGGCTACCTACAATGAGCAGTTCTTC. This sequence encodes CASSLMATYNEQFF.

The chain recombines TRBV7-8 with TRBJ2-7, with 7 bases matching TRBD1. With 1 base clipped from V and 9 bases from J, the junction kept 9 bases outside the gene matches. CDR3 length: 14 amino acids. Germline V gene sequence: CDR1 SGHVS, CDR2 FQNEAQ. The chain's CDR3 is CASSLGDSLVVQYF. Written as DNA, the CDR3 is TGTGCCAGCAGCTTAGGGGACAGTTTGGTCGTGCAGTACTTC.

V usage is TRBV27 and J usage is TRBJ1-2; D perhaps matches TRBD1 (6 bases). Germline V gene sequence: CDR1 MNHEY, CDR2 SMNVEV (reference sequence). With 5 bases removed from V and 5 bases from J, the gap between germline ends came to 12 bases. The CDR3 has 13 amino acids. CDR3 in DNA: TGTGCCAGCAGTCCGTCGACAGGTTATGGCTACACCTTC. Encoded protein: CASSPSTGYGYTF.

The chain combines TRBV2 with TRBJ2-1; 11 bases agree with TRBD2. Germline CDR1 reads SNHLY; CDR2 reads FYNNEI. Trimming removed 7 bases from V and 3 bases from J; junction bases left unmatched: 5. The CDR3 has 15 amino acids. CDR3 residues: CASKLAGVDYNEQFF. CDR3 sequence (DNA): TGTGCCAGCAAACTAGCGGGAGTCGACTACAATGAGCAGTTCTTC.

This chain joins TRBV7-8 and TRBJ2-4; no firm D call. Germline lookup yields CDR1 SGHVS and CDR2 FQNEAQ. V shed 4 bases and J shed 15 bases, with 16 bases lying between them. The CDR3 runs 12 residues. The CDR3 spells CASSSDTDKRYF. In nucleotides, the CDR3 is TGTGCCAGCAGCTCAGACACAGACAAGCGGTACTTC.

V and J are TRBV9 and TRBJ2-4; 7 bases match TRBD2. Germline assignment: CDR1 SGDLS and CDR2 YYNGEE. The CDR3 sequence is 14 residues long. The ends lost 0 bases at V and 8 bases at J; junction bases unmatched: 5. CDR3 DNA: TGTGCCAGCAGCGTAGTCCCTAGCGGCGACATTCAGTACTTC. It encodes CASSVVPSGDIQYF. The full variable domain, with the rest looked up from reference TRBV9 and TRBJ2-4, is DSGVTQTPKHLITATGQRVTLRCSPRSGDLSVYWYQQSLDQGLQFLIQYYNGEERAKGNILERFSAQQFPDLHSELNLSSLELGDSALYFCASSVVPSGDIQYFGAGTRLSVL.